These T cell receptor beta chains were read from a single sample in a study of blood T cell repertoires in COVID-19. TCRdb keeps only in-frame clones here, not all; method: immunoSEQ multiplex PCR. In the table there are 110,000 or so clones, 80% to 90% of which are singletons. The sample consisted of peripheral blood. Receptor source: a human donor with acute or convalescent COVID-19. The donor label of this sample is uncertain. Each CDR3 is given with its conserved first and last residue. A D gene is named only where the DNA matches it firmly. The size entry is marked missing in some rows and otherwise reads once, few, many or a size class.

D gene | clone size | J gene | V gene | CDR3 DNA | CDR3 protein
- | - | TRBJ2-2 | TRBV4-3 | TGCGCCAGCAGCCAAGATATGGGGACACTAACGAACACCGGGGAGCTGTTTTTT | CASSQDMGTLTNTGELFF
TRBD2 | once | TRBJ2-1 | TRBV19 | TGTGCCAGTATGAATAGCGGGAGACAGTCACGGTACAATGAGCAGTTCTTC | CASMNSGRQSRYNEQFF
- | - | TRBJ1-1 | TRBV30 | TGTGCTCACGGGGGAACTAGGGCTTTCTTT | CAHGGTRAFF
- | once | TRBJ2-5 | TRBV20-1 | TGCAGTGCTAGTTACTCACAAGAGACCCAGTACTTC | CSASYSQETQYF
TRBD2 | - | TRBJ2-3 | TRBV7-9 | TGTGCCAGCAGCTTAGATCTATGGCGGGAGGTTATAGAAGATACGCAGTATTTT | CASSLDLWREVIEDTQYF
TRBD1 | - | TRBJ2-5 | TRBV7-2 | TGTGCCAGCAGCGGACAGGGGGCGAGGGAGACCCAGTACTTC | CASSGQGARETQYF
- | - | TRBJ1-5 | TRBV6-2/TRBV6-3 | TGTGCCAGCAGTTACGGGGGGTCCCCTTATCGGCCCCAGCATTTT | CASSYGGSPYRPQHF
- | - | TRBJ1-4 | TRBV4-1 | TGCGCCAGCAGCCAAGCCGCGACAGGTGAAAAACTGTTTTTT | CASSQAATGEKLFF
- | - | TRBJ1-4 | TRBV28 | TGTGCCAGCAGGATGACCCGGGACAAGCAATATGAAAAACTGTTTTTT | CASRMTRDKQYEKLFF
- | - | TRBJ1-1 | TRBV29-1 | TGCAGCGTTGGGGGGGTGAACACTGAAGCTTTCTTT | CSVGGVNTEAFF
- | - | TRBJ1-1 | TRBV7-3 | TGTGCCAGCAGCTCCTCGAACACTGAAGCTTTCTTT | CASSSSNTEAFF
- | - | TRBJ1-2 | TRBV27 | TGTGCCAGCAGTTTATCGGATCACCCGGGGTCTGGCTACACCTTC | CASSLSDHPGSGYTF
- | - | TRBJ1-2 | TRBV5-1 | TGCGCCAGCAGCTTGGGTTCGGGGGGAGACTATGGCTACACCTTC | CASSLGSGGDYGYTF
- | - | TRBJ1-1 | TRBV28 | TGTGCCAGGGACACTGGGAACACTGAAGCTTTCTTT | CARDTGNTEAFF
- | once | TRBJ2-1 | TRBV7-2 | TGTGCCAGCAGCTTAGTCCGAACCAGCTCCTACAATGAGCAGTTCTTC | CASSLVRTSSYNEQFF
TRBD2 | - | TRBJ2-3 | TRBV7-9 | TGTGCCAGCAGCTCCGCCGGGGGAGGGTTAGATACGCAGTATTTT | CASSSAGGGLDTQYF
- | - | TRBJ1-1 | TRBV19 | TGTGCCAGTAGTATTTACCTACTTTCGGGGACTGAAGCTTTCTTT | CASSIYLLSGTEAFF
- | - | TRBJ1-1 | TRBV7-3 | TGTGCCAGCAGCTTATACAGGAACACTGAAGCTTTCTTT | CASSLYRNTEAFF
- | - | TRBJ2-7 | TRBV6-6 | TGTGCCAGCAGTTACGAGGGGCAGGGAGGAACCGAGCAGTACTTC | CASSYEGQGGTEQYF
- | - | TRBJ1-2 | TRBV4-3 | TGCGCCAGCAGCCAAGACTCGGGACAATTAAACTATGGCTACACCTTC | CASSQDSGQLNYGYTF
- | - | TRBJ1-1 | TRBV19 | TGTGCCAGTAGTATAGTCGCCAGGGGAGAAGCTTTCTTT | CASSIVARGEAFF
TRBD1 | - | TRBJ2-1 | TRBV29-1 | TGCAGCGTTGGGGTCGGGACAGGGAACTTAGATGAGCAGTTCTTC | CSVGVGTGNLDEQFF
TRBD1 | - | TRBJ1-6 | TRBV6-1 | TGTGCCAGCAGTGAACAGGGGGCGAGGCTAAATTCACCCCTCCACTTT | CASSEQGARLNSPLHF
TRBD1 | - | TRBJ1-3 | TRBV29-1 | TGCAGCGTTGGAAGGGACAGGGTCTCTGGAAACACCATATATTTT | CSVGRDRVSGNTIYF
TRBD1 | few | TRBJ1-1 | TRBV6-6 | TGTGCCAGCAGTTCCGGACAGGGGAACACTGAAGCTTTCTTT | CASSSGQGNTEAFF
- | - | TRBJ2-5 | TRBV4-2 | TGTGCCAGCTCCGGGCTACTAGGCCCGACCCAGTACTTC | CASSGLLGPTQYF
TRBD1 | - | TRBJ2-7 | TRBV5-5 | TGTGCCAGCAGCTCGGACAGGGCCTACGAGCAGTACTTC | CASSSDRAYEQYF
- | - | TRBJ2-5 | TRBV7-8 | TGTGCCAGCAGCACGACAGGATATCAGGAGACCCAGTACTTC | CASSTTGYQETQYF